The 8 T cell receptor beta chains below all came from one sample that was sequenced in a study of early stage breast cancer tumors. TCRdb's copy holds only in-frame clones and misses some; the assay was immunoSEQ multiplex PCR. The sample includes around 60,000 clones, about 80% of them seen just once. Source material: blood. The receptor set was obtained from a person aged 25-39 years with breast cancer.

The chain links TRBV7-2 to TRBJ1-1; tentatively, D is TRBD1 (6 bases). From germline, CDR1 is SGHTA and CDR2 FQGNSA. The CDR3 contains 13 residues. Between the trimmed V and J ends, which lost 4 bases and 6 bases, there was a span of 12 bases. The CDR3 reads CASSSERGPEAFF. CDR3 nucleotide sequence: TGTGCCAGCAGCTCGGAGCGGGGGCCTGAAGCTTTCTTT.

The chain uses TRBV7-9 and TRBJ1-4; no definite D call. Germline V gives CDR1 SEHNR, CDR2 FQNEAQ (reference sequence). CDR3 length: 17 residues. Between the trimmed V and J ends, which lost 1 base and 1 base, there was a span of 13 bases. The CDR3 nucleotides are TGTGCCAGCAGCTTAGGTCGAAGGCCGGAAACTAATGAAAAACTGTTTTTT. Translated: CASSLGRRPETNEKLFF.

The gene calls are TRBV5-8 and TRBJ2-5, with TRBD1 matching 8 bases. V shed 4 bases and J 4 bases; nucleotides not matched to a gene: 9. Germline lookup yields CDR1 SGHTS and CDR2 YDEGEE. The CDR3 loop spans 15 amino acids. The CDR3 region is CASSRQGAEGETQYF. The CDR3 bases are TGTGCCAGCAGCAGGCAGGGGGCGGAGGGAGAGACCCAGTACTTC.

The V gene is TRBV9, the J gene TRBJ2-5; no definite D call. CDR1 and CDR2 from the germline V gene are SGDLS and YYNGEE. Trimming shortened V by 0 bases and J by 3 bases, and 9 bases separated the two germline ends. The CDR3 is 14 amino acids. The CDR3 region has the DNA TGTGCCAGCAGCGTAGAATGGAGTGAAGAGACCCAGTACTTC. It specifies CASSVEWSEETQYF.

The V gene is TRBV6-1, the J gene TRBJ2-7, with 8 bases aligning to TRBD1. After removal of 5 bases from V and 1 base from J, the junction contained 7 bases not matched to a gene. The CDR3 extends over 15 amino acids. The germline V gene has CDR1 MNHNS and CDR2 SASEGT. The CDR3 DNA follows: TGTGCCAGCAGTACCGGGACAGGCTCTTCCTACGAGCAGTACTTC. Amino acid sequence: CASSTGTGSSYEQYF.

The chain uses TRBV5-1 and TRBJ1-2; perhaps TRBD1 as D (5 bases). V lost 7 bases, J lost 6 bases, and 13 bases lay in between. From germline, CDR1 is SGHRS and CDR2 YFSETQ. The CDR3 has 12 residues. CDR3 loop: CASASGANGYTF. In DNA, the CDR3 is TGCGCCAGCGCCTCCGGGGCAAATGGCTACACCTTC.

J is TRBJ2-7 and V is TRBV7-8; tentatively, D is TRBD2 (6 bases). The CDR3 is 19 amino acids. Germline V gene sequence: CDR1 SGHVS, CDR2 FQNEAQ. V was pared by 2 bases and J by 1 base, with 24 bases between. This CDR3 is CASSLRKAGRPSGSYEQYF. The CDR3, as DNA: TGTGCCAGCAGCTTAAGGAAGGCGGGGCGCCCTTCTGGGTCCTACGAGCAGTACTTC.

This chain joins TRBV29-1 and TRBJ2-5; TRBD1 aligns across 9 bases. Per the germline V gene, CDR1 is SQVTM and CDR2 is ANQGSEA. This CDR3 comprises 12 residues. V gave up 5 bases and J gave up 5 bases; unmatched junction bases: 3. For the CDR3, the DNA is TGCAGCGTTTGGACAGGGGACGAGACCCAGTACTTC. It is translated as CSVWTGDETQYF.